A single sample gave rise to the 32 T cell receptor beta chains below, sequenced in a study of Tregs in tolerant kidney transplant recipients. The table came from immunoSEQ multiplex PCR; TCRdb's copy has only in-frame clones and leaves some out. This repertoire includes more than 45,000 clones. The input for sequencing was CD4+ T cells from blood, taken before the transplant. These receptor sequences come from a human donor who received a combined kidney and bone marrow transplant.

Worth noting for this clone: The CDR3 goes on 3 residues after the read ends, and that part is filled in from the germline J gene. The chain is built from TRBV19 and TRBJ1-4; 7 nucleotides agree with TRBD1. Unmatched junction bases numbered 3, after V lost 5 bases and J lost 0 bases. The CDR3 contains 15 residues. The germline CDR1 and CDR2 sequences are LNHDA and SQIVND (reference sequence). The DNA read from the CDR3 is TGTGCCAGTAGTGCCGGGACAGCAACTAATGAAAAA. This translates into CASSAGTATNEK. The entire CDR3 sequence reads CASSAGTATNEKLFF.

Regarding this clone: Read sequence stops 3 residues before the CDR3 end, and the germline J gene provides the missing end. The chain joins TRBV19 to TRBJ2-1; D uncertain. This CDR3 region has 13 residues. The V end was cut by 1 base, the J end by 4 bases, with 5 bases between. Germline V lookup: CDR1 LNHDA, CDR2 SQIVND (reference sequence). This CDR3 is CASSIAHYNEQFF. Incomplete CDR3 DNA: TGTGCCAGTAGTATAGCCCATTACAATGAG.

Notes on this clone: The read ends 3 residues shy of where the CDR3 ends; the end is completed using the germline J gene. The chain uses TRBV6-4 and TRBJ1-2, with TRBD1 matching over 8 bases. With V trimmed by 0 bases and J by 6 bases, 9 bases remained unmatched. Per the germline V gene, CDR1 is MRHNA and CDR2 is SNTAGT. The CDR3 consists of 16 residues. The CDR3 spells CASSDSPGGVVDGYTF. Partial CDR3 DNA: TGTGCCAGCAGTGACTCTCCAGGGGGCGTAGTGGATGGC.

A remark on this clone: The read stops 3 residues short of the end of the CDR3; the missing end is completed from the germline J gene. This sequence joins TRBV7-9 and TRBJ1-1; D might be TRBD1 (6 bases). Germline CDR1 and CDR2: SEHNR and FQNEAQ (reference sequence). The CDR3 is 15 residues long. V was shortened by 5 bases and J by 7 bases, with 20 bases between the two germline ends. CDR3: CASSPRDTQSGEAFF. Partial CDR3 DNA: TGTGCCAGCAGCCCAAGGGACACCCAAAGTGGTGAA. Full variable domain (rest looked up from reference TRBV7-9 and TRBJ1-1): DTGVSQNPRHKITKRGQNVTFRCDPISEHNRLYWYRQTLGQGPEFLTYFQNEAQLEKSRLLSDRFSAERPKGSFSTLEIQRTEQGDSAMYLCASSPRDTQSGEAFFGQGTRLTVV.

Regarding this clone: The CDR3 extends 3 residues past the end of the read, so its final part is completed from the germline J gene. The chain carries TRBV10-2 and TRBJ2-3; TRBD2 matches at 11 bases. The V and J ends lost 7 bases and 2 bases, in that order; junction bases with no gene match: 5. From germline, CDR1 is WSHSY and CDR2 SAAADI. The CDR3 is 15 amino acids. The covered CDR3 bases are TGCGCCAGCAAACTAGCGGGGGACTACACAGATACG. Protein product: CASKLAGDYTDT. The CDR3 in full is CASKLAGDYTDTQYF.

Concerning this clone: The read is 3 residues too short to cover the CDR3 end, so that end is filled in from the germline J gene. The chain has TRBV19 and TRBJ2-4, with TRBD1 identical over 8 bases. V dropped 8 bases and J dropped 5; count of bases not matched to a gene: 11. Germline CDR1 reads LNHDA; CDR2 reads SQIVND (reference sequence). The CDR3 loop spans 15 amino acids. The CDR3 spells CASSAQGAFENIQYF. The sequenced CDR3 bases are TGTGCCAGTTCCGCGCAGGGGGCTTTCGAAAACATT.

To note about this clone: The read terminates 3 residues ahead of where the CDR3 ends, so the germline J gene completes it. The chain combines TRBV7-3 with TRBJ2-2; TRBD2 aligns across 8 bases. V was pared by 6 bases and J by 7 bases, with 7 bases of the junction left unmatched. The CDR3 contains 14 residues. Germline V CDR1 and CDR2: SGHTA, FQGTGA. CDR3 sequence reads: CASSQQSGSGELFF. The CDR3 DNA, read in part, is TGTGCCAGCAGTCAACAGAGCGGGAGCGGGGAG.

Note on this clone: The read falls 3 residues short of the CDR3 end, and the missing part is taken from the germline J gene. The chain has TRBV7-3 and TRBJ2-3; the match to TRBD2 covers 7 bases. The germline CDR1 and CDR2 sequences are SGHTA and FQGTGA. The ends lost 0 bases at V and 2 bases at J; junction bases unmatched: 5. This CDR3 is built from 16 residues. This CDR3 is CASSLTSRGNTDTQYF. The sequenced CDR3 bases are TGTGCCAGCAGCTTAACGTCGCGGGGGAACACAGATACG.

As for this clone: The read terminates 3 residues ahead of where the CDR3 ends, so the germline J gene completes it. This chain links TRBV2 with TRBJ2-1, with D unclear. The V gene's germline CDR1 is SNHLY and CDR2 FYNNEI. The CDR3 has 13 residues. Trimming took 6 bases from V and 2 from J, leaving 8 bases between them. CDR3 loop: CASSFDTYNEQFF. The CDR3 bases that were read are TGTGCCAGCAGCTTTGACACCTACAATGAG.

A note on this clone: The sequenced fragment ends 3 residues before the CDR3 boundary, so the rest is inferred from the germline J gene. V gene TRBV10-3 combines with J gene TRBJ1-1, with a possible D match to TRBD1 (6 bases). Germline loops: CDR1 ENHRY, CDR2 SYGVKD. This CDR3 region has 15 residues. With 3 bases removed from V and 3 bases from J, the gap between germline ends came to 14 bases. Partial CDR3 DNA: TGTGCCATCAGTGACCCGGCGGGGGCGGACACTGAA. Translation: CAISDPAGADTE. The whole CDR3 reads CAISDPAGADTEAFF.

Remarks on this clone: The read is 3 residues too short to cover the CDR3 end, so that end is filled in from the germline J gene. This chain joins TRBV18 and TRBJ1-1, with D possibly being TRBD1 (6 bases). Germline V CDR1 and CDR2: KGHSH, LQKENI. The CDR3 spans 14 residues. V shed 3 bases and J shed 1 base, with 9 bases lying between them. CDR3 DNA (partial): TGTGCCAGCTCACCCGCGACAGGGAACACTGAA. Protein sequence: CASSPATGNTE. The full CDR3 reads CASSPATGNTEAFF.

A word on this clone: The read is 3 residues too short to cover the CDR3 end, so that end is filled in from the germline J gene. The chain links TRBV5-1 to TRBJ1-4, with D tentatively TRBD1 (5 bases). The germline V gene has CDR1 SGHRS and CDR2 YFSETQ. The ends were cut back, 0 bases at V and 5 bases at J, with 8 bases in the middle. The CDR3 contains 14 residues. Partial CDR3 DNA: TGCGCCAGCAGCTTGGGACAGCCGAATGAAAAA. As protein: CASSLGQPNEK. The whole CDR3 sequence reads CASSLGQPNEKLFF.

On this clone: The CDR3 end is not reached by the read, which stops 3 residues before it; the germline J gene fills it in. The gene calls are TRBV20-1 and TRBJ2-1; 12 bases fit TRBD2. Trimming cost V 0 bases and J 6 bases; bases outside gene matches: 9. The CDR3 runs 17 residues. From germline, CDR1 is DFQATT and CDR2 SNEGSKA (reference sequence). The CDR3 DNA, read in part, is TGCAGTGCTAGAGATTCTCGGGCTAGCGGGAGGGCCAATGAG. Its translation: CSARDSRASGRANE. The whole CDR3 sequence is CSARDSRASGRANEQFF.

A remark on this clone: The CDR3 end falls 3 residues outside the read, so it is completed with the germline J gene. This sequence joins TRBV18 and TRBJ1-2, with unresolved D. The CDR3 loop spans 12 amino acids. Germline V gene sequence: CDR1 KGHSH, CDR2 LQKENI. The DNA read from the CDR3 is TGTGCCAGCTCACCACCTACGGGGGGC. Translation gives CASSPPTGG. The CDR3 in full is CASSPPTGGYTF.

For this clone: The read terminates 3 residues ahead of where the CDR3 ends, so the germline J gene completes it. V and J are TRBV19 and TRBJ2-7; TRBD2 matches at 7 bases. V lost 4 bases to trimming and J lost 0 bases; unmatched junction nucleotides: 9. From germline, CDR1 is LNHDA and CDR2 SQIVND (reference sequence). There are 16 residues in the CDR3. CDR3 in amino acids: CASSNLIGGSSYEQYF. Partial CDR3 DNA: TGTGCCAGTAGTAACCTCATCGGCGGGAGCTCCTACGAG. Full variable domain (missing parts from reference TRBV19 and TRBJ2-7): DGGITQSPKYLFRKEGQNVTLSCEQNLNHDAMYWYRQDPGQGLRLIYYSQIVNDFQKGDIAEGYSVSREKKESFPLTVTSAQKNPTAFYLCASSNLIGGSSYEQYFGPGTRLTVT.

Concerning this clone: The read finishes 3 residues shy of the CDR3 end, and the germline J gene is used to complete it. This chain uses TRBV7-2 with TRBJ2-2; TRBD1 agrees at 9 bases. Trimming removed 6 bases from V and 5 bases from J; junction bases left unmatched: 7. The CDR3 has 15 amino acids. CDR1 SGHTA and CDR2 FQGNSA come from the germline V gene. CDR3 bases read: TGTGCCAGCAGACGAGACAGGGGGTGGACCGGGGAG. As protein: CASRRDRGWTGE. The CDR3 reads in full as CASRRDRGWTGELFF.

Concerning this clone itself: The sequence runs out 3 residues before the end of the CDR3; the remainder is reconstructed from the germline J gene. The chain has TRBV5-4 and TRBJ2-1, with 7 bases that match TRBD2. From germline, CDR1 is SGHNT and CDR2 YYREEE (reference sequence). This CDR3 region has 14 residues. V shed 2 bases and J 6 bases; nucleotides not matched to a gene: 5. The sequenced CDR3 bases are TGTGCCAGCAGCTTCCGGGACTACACCAATGAG. It codes for CASSFRDYTNE. From start to end, the CDR3 is CASSFRDYTNEQFF. Full variable domain (remainder filled in from reference TRBV5-4 and TRBJ2-1): ETGVTQSPTHLIKTRGQQVTLRCSSQSGHNTVSWYQQALGQGPQFIFQYYREEENGRGNFPPRFSGLQFPNYSSELNVNALELDDSALYLCASSFRDYTNEQFFGPGTRLTVL.

The covered CDR3 bases are TGTGCCAGCACCACCCCAGGGTATGGC. It is translated as CASTTPGYG. In full, the CDR3 is CASTTPGYGYTF. The chain joins TRBV6-2 or TRBV6-3 to TRBJ1-2; D is perhaps TRBD1 (5 bases). Read data end 3 residues before the CDR3 end; the end is taken from the germline J gene. The CDR3 runs to 12 residues. Per the germline V gene, CDR1 is MNHEY and CDR2 is SVGEGT. Trimming removed 7 bases from V and 5 bases from J, with 11 bases in between.

The CDR3 region is CSARDLSRATDTQYF. The CDR3 DNA, read in part, is TGCAGTGCTAGAGATCTTAGTAGGGCCACAGATACG. The rearrangement links TRBV20-1 to TRBJ2-3; no reliable D call. The read terminates 3 residues ahead of where the CDR3 ends, so the germline J gene completes it. Germline-derived CDR1 and CDR2 are DFQATT and SNEGSKA (reference sequence). V was pared by 0 bases and J by 2 bases, with 12 bases between. The CDR3 length is 15 residues.

Note on this clone: With the read ending 3 residues before the CDR3 end, the germline J gene is used to fill in that end. The chain employs TRBV6-2 or TRBV6-3 and TRBJ2-2; no reliable D call. V lost 6 bases and J 5 bases, leaving 22 bases between the germline ends. This CDR3 region has 17 residues. The germline V gene has CDR1 MNHEY and CDR2 SVGEGT. CDR3 residues: CASRPLRYPLYTGELFF. Partial CDR3 DNA: TGTGCCAGCAGACCCCTCCGATACCCCCTCTATACCGGGGAG.

As regards this clone: The read comes to an end 3 residues before the CDR3 does, leaving the germline J gene to fill in the end. This chain connects TRBV30 to TRBJ2-5; 7 nucleotides align to TRBD1. This CDR3 region has 14 residues. V gave up 3 bases and J gave up 7 bases; unmatched junction bases: 11. Germline values: CDR1 GTSNPN, CDR2 SVGIG (reference sequence). This CDR3 is CAWSPGTASRTQYF. The sequenced part of the CDR3 DNA is TGTGCCTGGAGCCCGGGGACAGCTTCTAGGACC.

In the case of this clone: The read stops 3 residues short of the end of the CDR3; the missing end is completed from the germline J gene. The rearrangement uses TRBV19 and TRBJ2-3; 10 bases line up with TRBD2. Unmatched junction bases numbered 4, after V lost 2 bases and J lost 2 bases. CDR3 size: 16 residues. Germline loops: CDR1 LNHDA, CDR2 SQIVND (reference sequence). The CDR3: CASSIRTSGTTDTQYF. The CDR3 DNA, read in part, is TGTGCCAGTAGTATAAGGACTAGCGGCACCACAGATACG.

On this clone: The missing CDR3 end, 3 residues past where the read stops, is filled in from the germline J gene. This chain connects TRBV5-1 to TRBJ1-1; D is perhaps TRBD1 (6 bases). Germline-derived CDR1 and CDR2 are SGHRS and YFSETQ. Trimming removed 4 bases from V and 2 bases from J, with 18 bases in between. CDR3 length: 16 residues. CDR3 bases read: TGCGCCAGCAGCCCGGGGTATGGGACACCAAACACTGAA. Its protein is CASSPGYGTPNTE. The complete CDR3 sequence is CASSPGYGTPNTEAFF.

Concerning this clone: The CDR3 extends 3 residues past the end of the read, so its final part is completed from the germline J gene. V gene TRBV5-1 combines with J gene TRBJ1-1; TRBD1 matches at 9 bases. V lost 5 bases to trimming and J lost 5 bases; unmatched junction nucleotides: 7. This CDR3 region has 14 residues. Germline CDR1 is SGHRS and CDR2 is YFSETQ. The CDR3 bases that were read are TGCGCCAGCAGGCCACAGGGGGCAGGGACTGAA. Protein product: CASRPQGAGTE. The CDR3 reads in full as CASRPQGAGTEAFF.

As regards this clone: Sequencing ends 3 residues short of the CDR3 end; the germline J gene provides the rest. This chain joins TRBV2 and TRBJ2-5; D is possibly TRBD1 (6 bases). V lost 4 bases to trimming and J lost 0 bases, with 15 bases between them. The CDR3 spans 16 residues. The V gene's germline CDR1 is SNHLY and CDR2 FYNNEI. The CDR3 is CASSVGQSHYQETQYF. The DNA read from the CDR3 is TGTGCCAGCAGTGTTGGACAGTCCCATTACCAAGAGACC.

As for this clone: The read ends 3 residues before the CDR3 terminus; that terminus is restored from the germline J gene. The chain couples TRBV6-1 to TRBJ2-1; 8 positions match TRBD1. After removal of 3 bases from V and 6 bases from J, the junction contained 7 bases not matched to a gene. The germline CDR1 and CDR2 sequences are MNHNS and SASEGT. This CDR3 comprises 15 residues. CDR3 protein: CASSEQGASVNEQFF. Partial CDR3 DNA: TGTGCCAGCAGTGAGCAGGGGGCGAGCGTCAATGAG.

Comment on this clone: The read falls 3 residues short of the CDR3 end, and the missing part is taken from the germline J gene. The rearrangement uses TRBV5-1 and TRBJ2-3, with D possibly matching TRBD2 (6 bases). There are 13 residues in the CDR3. In germline, CDR1 is SGHRS, CDR2 YFSETQ. The V and J ends lost 4 bases and 8 bases respectively, with 14 bases between them. The CDR3 protein is CASSTGDAGTQYF. CDR3 DNA, as far as it was read: TGCGCCAGCAGCACGGGGGACGCCGGTACG.

Notes on this clone: At one of its ends the junction is not consistent with the germline gene, which may arise from a read error. Here the CDR3 reads CASSLDTFYQPQHF. The CDR3 DNA, read in part, is TGTGCCAGTAGTCTAGACACATTTTATCAGCCC. The rearrangement uses TRBV19 and TRBJ1-5; no firm D call. The CDR3 extends 3 residues past the end of the read, so its final part is completed from the germline J gene. CDR1 is LNHDA and CDR2 is SQIVND in the germline V gene (reference sequence). CDR3 length: 14 residues.

About this clone itself: The CDR3 is cut off 3 residues early in the read; its end comes from the germline J gene. The chain uses TRBV5-1 and TRBJ2-7; D is perhaps TRBD1 (6 bases). Germline CDR1 and CDR2: SGHRS and YFSETQ. V was pared by 0 bases and J by 2 bases, with 12 bases between. The CDR3 sequence is 15 residues long. The DNA read from the CDR3 is TGCGCCAGCAGCTTGGCTAGCAGGGGACCCTACGAG. This codes for CASSLASRGPYE. The CDR3 reads in full as CASSLASRGPYEQYF.

As concerns this clone: The missing CDR3 end, 3 residues past where the read stops, is filled in from the germline J gene. The chain links TRBV19 to TRBJ2-6, with 13 bases identical to TRBD2. Germline V gives CDR1 LNHDA, CDR2 SQIVND (reference sequence). The length of the CDR3 is 18 residues. J lost 0 bases, V lost 4 bases, and 3 bases had no gene match. CDR3 region: CASSKGLAGNSGANVLTF. The CDR3 bases that were read are TGTGCCAGTAGTAAGGGACTAGCGGGGAACTCTGGGGCCAACGTC. Full variable domain (rest looked up from reference TRBV19 and TRBJ2-6): DGGITQSPKYLFRKEGQNVTLSCEQNLNHDAMYWYRQDPGQGLRLIYYSQIVNDFQKGDIAEGYSVSREKKESFPLTVTSAQKNPTAFYLCASSKGLAGNSGANVLTFGAGSRLTVL.

A word on this clone: The CDR3 extends 3 residues past the end of the read, so its final part is completed from the germline J gene. The same CDR3 arises from other DNA sequences in this sample as well. The rearrangement uses TRBV5-6 and TRBJ2-3; the D is unclear. V gave up 0 bases and J gave up 1 base, with 3 bases separating them. Per the germline V gene, CDR1 is SGHDT and CDR2 is YYEEEE. The CDR3 loop spans 13 amino acids. Partial CDR3 DNA: TGTGCCAGCAGCTTGGCCGGCACAGATACG. This gives the protein CASSLAGTDT. The entire CDR3 is CASSLAGTDTQYF.

As to this clone: From the germline J gene comes the end of the CDR3, since the read stops 3 residues before it. This chain uses TRBV4-2 with TRBJ2-3; D perhaps matches TRBD2 (5 bases). The CDR3 loop spans 17 amino acids. V lost 2 bases to trimming and J lost 2 bases, with 17 bases between them. Germline lookup yields CDR1 LGHNA and CDR2 YNFKEQ. The DNA read from the CDR3 is TGTGCCAGCAGCCAAACACAGCGGTCAGGAGTCACAGATACG. This gives the protein CASSQTQRSGVTDT. The CDR3 reads in full as CASSQTQRSGVTDTQYF.